This TCR beta chain was captured in a study of shared clonotypes between healthy human individuals. Germline lookup yields CDR1 MDHEN and CDR2 SYDVKM. The V and J ends lost 3 bases and 3 bases respectively, with 14 bases between them. The CDR3 consists of 15 residues. This clone showed up just a few times. Deep-level settings were used for running the assay. Libraries were prepared by immunoSEQ multiplex PCR; TCRdb keeps only in-frame clonotypes and omits some of them. The sample shows about 960,000 clones, about 80% of them seen only once. CD45RA-negative memory and CD45RA+ naive subsets were split from the CD4+ cells.

The TCR originated in a man aged 18 to 35 in good health. The chain links TRBV28 to TRBJ1-1; a weak D match, TRBD1 (5 bases). Sequenced sample: memory CD4+ T cells sorted from blood. Regarding subset: CD45RA-negative fraction. CDR3: CASSFVRGLHTEAFF. CDR3 DNA sequence: TGTGCCAGCAGTTTTGTCCGGGGCCTTCACACTGAAGCTTTCTTT.